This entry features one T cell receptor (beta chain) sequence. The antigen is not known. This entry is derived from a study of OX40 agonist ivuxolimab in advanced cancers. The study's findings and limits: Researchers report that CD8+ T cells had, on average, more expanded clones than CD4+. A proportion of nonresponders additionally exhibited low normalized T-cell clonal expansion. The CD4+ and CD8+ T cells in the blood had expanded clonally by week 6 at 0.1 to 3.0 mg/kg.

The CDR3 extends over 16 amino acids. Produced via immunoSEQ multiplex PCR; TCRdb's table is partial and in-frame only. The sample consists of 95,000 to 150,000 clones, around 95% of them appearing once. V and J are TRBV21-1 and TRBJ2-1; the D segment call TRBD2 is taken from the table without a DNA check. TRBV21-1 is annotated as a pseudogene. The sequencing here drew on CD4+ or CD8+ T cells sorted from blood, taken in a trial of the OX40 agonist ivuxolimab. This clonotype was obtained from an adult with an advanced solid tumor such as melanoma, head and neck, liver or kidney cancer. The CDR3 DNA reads TGTGCCAGCACCAACCGCGGGGGGGCTCTACACAATGAGCAGTTCTTC. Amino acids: CASTNRGGALHNEQFF.